Sequencing of this T cell receptor (beta chain) was carried out in a study of blood T cells in healthy people across ages. This CDR3 has 14 amino acids. Between the trimmed V and J ends, which lost 2 bases and 4 bases, there was a span of 9 bases. Germline values: CDR1 MNHEY, CDR2 SVGEGT. On this clonotype: Its target is not known.

Study-wide points: Per million T cells, TCR beta diversity dropped roughly linearly as age increased.

The donors, healthy Caucasians from Russia, were aged roughly 6 to 95. Primed by a sample-barcoded 5' primer and a J-beta primer mix, a second PCR proceeded for 7 to 11 cycles. A template-switch adaptor that had 12 random nucleotides put a tag on each cDNA molecule. Every sample returned 2.5 million or more CDR3-containing paired-end reads. TCRdb processed the 5' RACE reads anew with MiXCR; each CDR3 protein has one entry. Altogether 1.5 million or so distinct CDR3 sequences are present, approximately 42% being singletons, with the ten largest covering over 3.5%. This TCR was recovered from a woman in her late teens or twenties in good health. The rearrangement uses TRBV6-2 or TRBV6-3 and TRBJ2-1; D ambiguous. Sequenced input: blood. Here the CDR3 reads CASSYPPQYNEQFF. The CDR3 DNA sequence: TGTGCCAGCAGTTACCCGCCCCAGTACAATGAGCAGTTCTTC.